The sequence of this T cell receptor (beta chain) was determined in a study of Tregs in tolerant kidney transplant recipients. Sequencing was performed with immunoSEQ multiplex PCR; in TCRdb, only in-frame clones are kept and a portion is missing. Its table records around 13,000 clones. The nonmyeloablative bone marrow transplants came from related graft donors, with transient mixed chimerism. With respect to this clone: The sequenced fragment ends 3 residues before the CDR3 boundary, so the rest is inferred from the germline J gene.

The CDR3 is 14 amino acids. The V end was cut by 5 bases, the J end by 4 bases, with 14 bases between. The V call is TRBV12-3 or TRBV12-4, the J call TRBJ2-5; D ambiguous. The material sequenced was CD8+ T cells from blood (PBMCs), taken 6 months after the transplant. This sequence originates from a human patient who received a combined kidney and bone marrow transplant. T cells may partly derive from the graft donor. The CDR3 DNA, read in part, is TGTGCCAGCAGTCCCTCCTTAACGGTAGAGACC. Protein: CASSPSLTVET. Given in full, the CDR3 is CASSPSLTVETQYF.